Only a few counts were recorded for the clone carrying this T cell receptor (beta chain). Its specificity is not known. The sample comes from a study of T cells in Graves' hyperthyroidism and ophthalmopathy. The TCR beta CDR3 regions underwent amplification using RNA transcripts as the source. Primed by the HTBI set, a first-round RT-PCR was run on the TCR CDR3. TCRdb used MiXCR to reprocess the multiplex PCR reads, holding one entry per CDR3 protein. The table includes under 700,000 distinct CDR3 sequences, 46% detected once. The CDR3 contains 12 residues. Germline V CDR1 and CDR2: SGHDN, FVKESK. Deletions cut 9 bases from V and 2 bases from J, with 11 bases between. General observations from the study: Ophthalmopathy was told apart from stable hyperthyroidism by a 13 V-J model.

The chain is built from TRBV14 and TRBJ2-7; the D gene is possibly TRBD2 (6 bases). The source of this sequence is a woman aged 18-29 years with Graves' hyperthyroidism. Sequences were obtained from peripheral blood or thyroid tissue (not recorded which). The DNA for the CDR3 is TGTGCCAGTGTCGGAGGGCCCTACGAGCAGTACTTC. As protein: CASVGGPYEQYF.